A selection of T cell receptor beta chains follows, all from one sample in a study of shared clonotypes between healthy human individuals. Assay used: immunoSEQ multiplex PCR; TCRdb lists only in-frame clones, some missing. The sample holds about 2 million clones, roughly 94% seen once. Sequences were obtained from naive CD4+ T cells sorted from blood. All receptors come from a man younger than 30 in good health. Both conserved end residues are part of each CDR3.

>TRBV9|TRBJ2-7
CASSVGREVIYEQYF
>TRBV19|TRBJ1-2
CASRAQGISNYGYTF
>TRBV7-8|TRBJ2-1
CASLRYNEQFF
>TRBV4-3|TRBJ2-7
CASSQDEWAYEQYF
>TRBV5-1|TRBJ2-3
CASSLGGYTDTQYF
>TRBV5-1|TRBJ2-1
CASRFGTGDRGNEQFF
>TRBV5-4|TRBJ2-5
CASSFGSVGETQYF
>TRBV5-1|TRBJ2-1
CASSLEGRGKYEQFF
>TRBV28|TRBJ1-2
CASSLSGPVRQLGYTF
>TRBV6-5|TRBJ1-6
CASSYSGAGNSPLHF
>TRBV5-1|TRBJ2-2
CASSLGSTGELFF
>TRBV30|TRBJ2-2
CAWSVSGTGELFF
>TRBV10-3|TRBJ1-2
CAISERQGGYGYTF
>TRBV5-1|TRBJ1-2
CASSLGQPFDGYTF
>TRBV11-2|TRBJ2-1
CASSLGRLMSSYNEQFF
>TRBV6-6|TRBJ2-5
CASSYSRNRQETQYF
>TRBV14|TRBJ2-4
CASSQDWREGKNIQYF
>TRBV7-6|TRBJ2-5
CASSPRSLQETQYF
>TRBV4-2|TRBJ2-1
CASSQDLTPAGVYNEQFF
>TRBV5-1|TRBJ1-4
CASHPAGAGEKLFF
>TRBV5-4|TRBJ2-7
CASSFWGPRLPAASEQYF
>TRBV14|TRBJ1-6
CASSQTLHSPLHF
>TRBV10-3|TRBJ2-3
CAIRSSTDTQYF